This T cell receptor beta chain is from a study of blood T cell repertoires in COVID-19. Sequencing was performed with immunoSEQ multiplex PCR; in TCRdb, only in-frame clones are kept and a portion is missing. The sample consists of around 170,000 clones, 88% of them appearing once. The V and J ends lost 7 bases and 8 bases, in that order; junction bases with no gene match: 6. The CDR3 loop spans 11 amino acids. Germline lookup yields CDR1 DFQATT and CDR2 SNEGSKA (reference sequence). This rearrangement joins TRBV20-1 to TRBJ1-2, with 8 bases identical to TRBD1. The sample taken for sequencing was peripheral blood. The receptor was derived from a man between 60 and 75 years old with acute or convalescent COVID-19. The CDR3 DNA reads TGCAGTGGCGGCAGGGGGCAAGGCTACACCTTC. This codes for CSGGRGQGYTF.